This paragraph reports one T cell receptor (beta chain). What it recognizes is unknown. With 5 bases clipped from V and 9 bases from J, the junction kept 5 bases outside the gene matches. Germline V gene lookup returns CDR1 SGHAT and CDR2 FQNNGV. This CDR3 is built from 13 residues. This specimen belongs to a study of CD8+ T cells in alopecia areata. Study-level findings and limits: More clonal than normal scalp was lesional scalp, particularly alopecia totalis/universalis. In scalp samples, resident alphabeta T cells of normal skin are also sequenced.

Alopecia areata patients had lesional scalp punch biopsies and peripheral blood taken from them. The authors sorted CD4+ and CD8+ T cells from PBMCs. Extracted RNA was reverse transcribed into cDNA, the sequencing template. Data came from immunoSEQ multiplex PCR; TCRdb stores just in-frame clones and leaves some out. The sample has about 110,000 clones, approximately 50% seen once. The source of this sequence is a human donor with alopecia areata. The specimen sequenced was NKG2D-low CD8+ T cells sorted from blood. V is TRBV11-2 and J is TRBJ2-5, with 11 bases aligning to TRBD1. CDR3 nucleotide sequence: TGTGCCAGCAGCCGCGGGACAGGGGGATCCCAGTACTTC. Translating gives CASSRGTGGSQYF.